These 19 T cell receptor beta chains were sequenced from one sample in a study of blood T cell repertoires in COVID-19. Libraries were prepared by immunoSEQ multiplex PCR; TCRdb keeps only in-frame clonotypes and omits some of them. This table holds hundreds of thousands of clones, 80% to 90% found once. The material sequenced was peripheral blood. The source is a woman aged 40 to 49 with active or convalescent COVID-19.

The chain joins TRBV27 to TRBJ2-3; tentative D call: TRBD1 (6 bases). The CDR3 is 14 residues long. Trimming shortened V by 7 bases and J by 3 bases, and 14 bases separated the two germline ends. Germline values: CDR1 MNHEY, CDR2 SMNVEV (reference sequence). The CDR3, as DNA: TGTGCCAGCAATAGGGTAGGGGGTACAGATACGCAGTATTTT. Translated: CASNRVGGTDTQYF.

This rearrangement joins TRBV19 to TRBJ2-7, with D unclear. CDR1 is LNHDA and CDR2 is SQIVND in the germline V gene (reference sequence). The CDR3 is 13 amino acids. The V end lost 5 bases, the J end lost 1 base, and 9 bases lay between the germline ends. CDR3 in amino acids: CASSPGLSYEQYF. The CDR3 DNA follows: TGTGCCAGTAGTCCCGGGTTGTCCTACGAGCAGTACTTC.

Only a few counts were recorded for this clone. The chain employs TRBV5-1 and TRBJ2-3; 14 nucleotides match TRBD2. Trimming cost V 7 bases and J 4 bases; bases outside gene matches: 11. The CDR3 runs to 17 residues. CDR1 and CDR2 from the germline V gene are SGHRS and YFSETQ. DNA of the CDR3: TGCGCCAGCCCGACTAGCGGGGGGGGACACGCTCCAGATACGCAGTATTTT. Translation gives CASPTSGGGHAPDTQYF.

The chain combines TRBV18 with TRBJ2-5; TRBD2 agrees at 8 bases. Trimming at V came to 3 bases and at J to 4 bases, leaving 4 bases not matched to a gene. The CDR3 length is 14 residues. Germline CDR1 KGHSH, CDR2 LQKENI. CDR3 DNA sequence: TGTGCCAGCTCACCGGGACTAGGTCGAGAGACCCAGTACTTC. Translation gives CASSPGLGRETQYF.

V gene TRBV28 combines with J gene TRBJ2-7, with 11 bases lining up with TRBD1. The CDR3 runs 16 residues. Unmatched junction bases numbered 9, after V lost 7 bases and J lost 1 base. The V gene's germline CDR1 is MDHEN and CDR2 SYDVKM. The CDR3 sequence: CASITVGTGGSYEQYF. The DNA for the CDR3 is TGTGCCAGCATAACCGTGGGGACAGGGGGTTCCTACGAGCAGTACTTC. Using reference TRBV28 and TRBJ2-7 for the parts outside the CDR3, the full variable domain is DVKVTQSSRYLVKRTGEKVFLECVQDMDHENMFWYRQDPGLGLRLIYFSYDVKMKEKGDIPEGYSVSREKKERFSLILESASTNQTSMYLCASITVGTGGSYEQYFGPGTRLTVT.

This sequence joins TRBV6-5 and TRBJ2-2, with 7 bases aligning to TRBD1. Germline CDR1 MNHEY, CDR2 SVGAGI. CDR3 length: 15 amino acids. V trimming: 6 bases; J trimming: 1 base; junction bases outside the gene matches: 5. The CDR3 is CASSGTALNTGELFF. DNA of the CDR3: TGTGCCAGCAGCGGGACAGCTCTGAACACCGGGGAGCTGTTTTTT.

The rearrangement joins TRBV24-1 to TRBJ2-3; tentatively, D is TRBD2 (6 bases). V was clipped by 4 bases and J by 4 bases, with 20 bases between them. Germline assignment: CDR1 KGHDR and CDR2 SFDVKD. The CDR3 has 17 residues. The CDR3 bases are TGTGCCACCAGTGACCCTCGACTATACGGGACTTCAGATACGCAGTATTTT. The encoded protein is CATSDPRLYGTSDTQYF.

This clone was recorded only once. CDR3 sequence reads: CASSFLRGREFMNTEAFF. CDR3 DNA: TGTGCCAGCAGTTTCTTAAGGGGAAGGGAATTTATGAACACTGAAGCTTTCTTT. The chain combines TRBV27 with TRBJ1-1, with a possible D match to TRBD1 (5 bases). Germline CDR1 reads MNHEY; CDR2 reads SMNVEV (reference sequence). The germline V and J ends were trimmed by 3 bases and 0 bases, with 20 bases remaining between them. The CDR3 consists of 18 residues.

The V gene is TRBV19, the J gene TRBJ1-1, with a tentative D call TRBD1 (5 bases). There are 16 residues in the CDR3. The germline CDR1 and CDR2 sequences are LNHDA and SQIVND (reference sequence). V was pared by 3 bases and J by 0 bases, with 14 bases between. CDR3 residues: CASSIGRAYMNTEAFF. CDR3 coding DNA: TGTGCCAGTAGTATCGGCAGGGCCTACATGAACACTGAAGCTTTCTTT.

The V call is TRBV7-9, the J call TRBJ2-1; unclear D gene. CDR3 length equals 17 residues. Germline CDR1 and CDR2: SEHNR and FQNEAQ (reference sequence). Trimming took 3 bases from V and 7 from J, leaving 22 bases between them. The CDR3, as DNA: TGTGCCAGCAGCTTGCTCTTGACCGCCGGTCGAGGAAATGAGCAGTTCTTC. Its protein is CASSLLLTAGRGNEQFF.

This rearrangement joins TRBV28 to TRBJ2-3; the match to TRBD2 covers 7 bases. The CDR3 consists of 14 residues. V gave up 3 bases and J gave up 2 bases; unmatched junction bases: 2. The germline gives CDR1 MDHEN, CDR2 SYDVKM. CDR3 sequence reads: CASSFGGTTDTQYF. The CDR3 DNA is TGTGCCAGCAGTTTCGGGGGGACCACAGATACGCAGTATTTT.

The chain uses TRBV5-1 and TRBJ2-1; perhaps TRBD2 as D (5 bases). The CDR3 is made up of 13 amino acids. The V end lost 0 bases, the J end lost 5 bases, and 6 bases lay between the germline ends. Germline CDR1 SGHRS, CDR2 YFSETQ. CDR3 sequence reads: CASSLAGDNEQFF. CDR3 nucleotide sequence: TGCGCCAGCAGCTTGGCCGGGGACAATGAGCAGTTCTTC.

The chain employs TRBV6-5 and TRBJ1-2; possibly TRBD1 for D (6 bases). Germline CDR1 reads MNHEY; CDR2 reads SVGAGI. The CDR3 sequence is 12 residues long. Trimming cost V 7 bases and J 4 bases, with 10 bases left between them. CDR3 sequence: CASMGDIYGYTF. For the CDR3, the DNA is TGTGCCAGCATGGGGGACATCTATGGCTACACCTTC.

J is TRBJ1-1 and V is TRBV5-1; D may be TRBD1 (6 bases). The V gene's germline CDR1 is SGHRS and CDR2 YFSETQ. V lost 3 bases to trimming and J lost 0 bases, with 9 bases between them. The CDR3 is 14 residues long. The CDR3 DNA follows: TGCGCCAGCAGCTCGGACAGCATGAACACTGAAGCTTTCTTT. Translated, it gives CASSSDSMNTEAFF.

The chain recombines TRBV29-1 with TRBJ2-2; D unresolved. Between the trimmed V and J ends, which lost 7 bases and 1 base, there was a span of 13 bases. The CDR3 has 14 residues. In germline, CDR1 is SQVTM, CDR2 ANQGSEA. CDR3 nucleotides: TGCAGCGCTGCCGCGGCTCAGAACACCGGGGAGCTGTTTTTT. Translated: CSAAAAQNTGELFF.

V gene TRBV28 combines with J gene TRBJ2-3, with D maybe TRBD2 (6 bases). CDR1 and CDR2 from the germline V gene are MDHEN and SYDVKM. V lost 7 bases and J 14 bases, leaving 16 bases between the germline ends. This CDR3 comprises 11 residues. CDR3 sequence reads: CASTHSGGWYF. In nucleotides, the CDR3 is TGTGCCAGCACCCATTCAGGAGGGTGGTATTTT.

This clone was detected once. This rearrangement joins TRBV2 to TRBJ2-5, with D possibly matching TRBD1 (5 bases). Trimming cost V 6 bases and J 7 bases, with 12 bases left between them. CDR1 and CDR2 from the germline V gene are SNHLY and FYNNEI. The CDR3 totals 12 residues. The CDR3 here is CASRFDQGTQYF. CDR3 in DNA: TGTGCCAGCAGGTTCGATCAGGGGACCCAGTACTTC.

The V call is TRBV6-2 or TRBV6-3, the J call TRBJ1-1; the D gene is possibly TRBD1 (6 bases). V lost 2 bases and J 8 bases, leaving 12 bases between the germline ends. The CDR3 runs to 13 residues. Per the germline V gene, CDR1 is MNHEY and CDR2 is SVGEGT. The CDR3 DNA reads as TGTGCCAGCAGTTACGGGGGGGGGCTCGAAGCTTTCTTT. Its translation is CASSYGGGLEAFF.

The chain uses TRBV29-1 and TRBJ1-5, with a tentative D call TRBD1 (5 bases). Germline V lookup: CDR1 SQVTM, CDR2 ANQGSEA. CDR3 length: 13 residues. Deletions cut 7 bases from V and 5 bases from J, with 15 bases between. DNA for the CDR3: TGCAGCGCCGCGACGACAGCCGATCAGCCCCAGCATTTT. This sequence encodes CSAATTADQPQHF. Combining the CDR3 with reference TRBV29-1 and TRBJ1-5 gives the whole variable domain SAVISQKPSRDICQRGTSLTIQCQVDSQVTMMFWYRQQPGQSLTLIATANQGSEATYESGFVIDKFPISRPNLTFSTLTVSNMSPEDSSIYLCSAATTADQPQHFGDGTRLSIL.